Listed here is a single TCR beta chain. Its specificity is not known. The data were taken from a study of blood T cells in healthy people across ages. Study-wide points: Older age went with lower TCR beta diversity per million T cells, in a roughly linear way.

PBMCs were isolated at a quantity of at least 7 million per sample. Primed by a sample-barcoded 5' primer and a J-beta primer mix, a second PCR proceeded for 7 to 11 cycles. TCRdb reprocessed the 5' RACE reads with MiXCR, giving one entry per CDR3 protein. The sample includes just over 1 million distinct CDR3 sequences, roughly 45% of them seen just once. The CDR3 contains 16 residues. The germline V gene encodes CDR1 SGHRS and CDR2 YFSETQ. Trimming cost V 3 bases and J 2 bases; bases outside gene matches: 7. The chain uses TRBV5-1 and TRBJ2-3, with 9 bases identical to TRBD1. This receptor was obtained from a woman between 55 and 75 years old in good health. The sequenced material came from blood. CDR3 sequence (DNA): TGCGCCAGCAGCTCTGGGACAGGGCCCCACACAGATACGCAGTATTTT. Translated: CASSSGTGPHTDTQYF.